This T cell receptor beta chain was profiled in a study of T cells in tumors after PD-1 blockade. At the level of the study: Patients received pembrolizumab 200 mg every 3 weeks or cemiplimab 350 mg every 2 weeks. Daily vismodegib 150 mg continued in a subset of anti-PD-1-treated patients.

The method was immunoSEQ multiplex PCR; TCRdb's version includes in-frame clones alone and lacks a portion of them. The sample has 54,000 or so clones; over 75% are singletons. CDR1 and CDR2 (germline): SGHRS, YFSETQ. The CDR3 has 16 residues. Trimming removed 5 bases from V and 5 bases from J, with 19 bases in between. The TCR was taken from a human donor with basal cell carcinoma. Sequenced here: PBMCs, sampled before anti-PD-1 treatment. The V and J genes are TRBV5-1 and TRBJ1-4, with D maybe TRBD1 (5 bases). The CDR3 reads CASSFHQGGRNEKLFF. In nucleotides, the CDR3 is TGCGCCAGCAGTTTCCACCAGGGAGGGAGGAATGAAAAACTGTTTTTT.